This T cell receptor (beta chain) was identified during a study of tumor-infiltrating lymphocytes in localized non-small cell lung cancer. Across the study: Resected tumor was paired with non-adjacent uninvolved lung from the same patient.

Libraries were prepared by immunoSEQ multiplex PCR; TCRdb keeps only in-frame clonotypes and omits some of them. The top ten clones hold under 7.5% of a sample with approximately 9,000 clones, about 80% of them seen once. For this clone: The antigen is not known.

The J segment lost 7 bases and the V segment lost 5 bases, leaving 9 bases of the junction unmatched. This CDR3 is 16 amino acids long. Germline values: CDR1 MNHNY, CDR2 SVGAGI (reference sequence). Study-wide points: Compared with uninvolved lung, tumors showed higher T cell infiltration by TCRbeta sequencing.

This clonotype was obtained from a human donor with non-small cell lung cancer. The sequenced sample was uninvolved lung tissue not adjacent to the tumor. The genes are TRBV6-6 and TRBJ1-4; 11 bases are shared with TRBD1. CDR3 in amino acids: CASSGQGARGIEKLFF. CDR3 coding DNA: TGTGCCAGCAGTGGACAGGGGGCTAGGGGGATTGAAAAACTGTTTTTT.